Sequencing of this TCR beta chain was carried out in a study of blood T cell repertoires in COVID-19. About the study: Sites across the United States, Italy and Spain contributed samples from acute and convalescent COVID-19. PBMCs, B-cell-depleted T cells, or T cells were the source of the cDNA or gDNA that made up the material.

In the study's own analysis: Reference gene primer amplification gave nucleated cell count estimates. Profiling relied on immunoSEQ multiplex PCR, and the TCRdb table lists in-frame clones only, not all of them. V and J calls and clone size follow that table, whereas D and trimming were derived from the DNA. The data show approximately 120,000 clones, with approximately 90% seen just once and 0.95% to 1.3% held by the top ten. The CDR3 is made up of 14 amino acids. Trimming at V came to 3 bases and at J to 6 bases, leaving 1 base not matched to a gene. Germline CDR1 and CDR2: LNHDA and SQIVND (reference sequence).

The rearrangement links TRBV19 to TRBJ2-2; TRBD2 aligns across 10 bases. The receptor was isolated from a human donor in a cohort sampled during active COVID-19. Input material: peripheral blood. CDR3 residues: CASSIGLAAGELFF. In DNA, the CDR3 is TGTGCCAGTAGTATTGGACTAGCGGCCGGGGAGCTGTTTTTT.